Here is one TCR beta chain with its context. Its binding antigen is unknown. Nothing much larger sits one base from this clone, and base qualities are not available. This specimen comes from a study of blood T cell repertoires in COVID-19 (dated by TCRdb to about 2020). General notes on the study: Samples from collaborators originated in the United States, Italy and Spain and spanned both the acute and convalescent phases of COVID-19. Subjects who had been exposed to COVID-19, were actively infected with it, or had recovered from it provided the deeply sampled blood TCRbeta repertoires that made up the dataset. The repertoires were made available in a free public database intended to serve as a resource for research on the immune response to SARS-CoV-2. Where HLA class I and class II types were available, the types were taken from metadata supplied by the sample provider, not from assay-based typing. Nearly every sample came with metadata listing a de-identified subject ID, COVID-19 status, age in years and sex. The samples were drawn from two sources: the first 160 participants of the ongoing ImmuneRACE study, and some 1,300 subjects contributed by 6 global collaborators. The material from the prospective study consisted of cDNA or gDNA derived from T cells, B-cell-depleted T cells, or PBMCs.

Study-wide findings and limitations: Clinical and demographic metadata were provided uncurated, with the amount varying by source and participant.

TCRbeta CDR3 regions were amplified from genomic DNA using the immunoSEQ Assay, a bias-controlled multiplex PCR. The study's processing was this. The number of nucleated cells in each sample was estimated by amplification of reference gene primers within the assay. To quantify the absolute abundance of each unique TCRbeta CDR3 rearrangement, sequence reads were collapsed and filtered. For each sample, productive Simpson clonality was calculated by taking the square root of Simpson's diversity index across productive rearrangements. Here the immuneACCESS table is served through TCRdb, limited to in-frame sequences with V and J called. Missing clones are a known gap in these copies; in checked studies unresolved V genes cover under half, and the rest lacks a known reason. That table is the source of V, J and clone size, and D and trimming were worked out from the DNA. For this sample there are about 440,000 clones; 70% to 90% appear just once. Under 2.5% of the sample is taken by the ten largest.

Enrolling through a virtual design, the prospective study's participants ranged in age from about 18 to 89 years and lived across roughly 24 United States geographic areas. In the prospective study, participants were assigned to cohorts based on the clinical history participants reported in a screening survey and a study questionnaire. In the prospective study, mobile phlebotomists collected whole blood, serum and a nasopharyngeal or oropharyngeal swab from each participant. Over an approximately 2-month period, participants in the prospective study had the option of providing additional blood draws and questionnaires. Before DNA extraction, prospective study blood samples were shipped either frozen or at room temperature. The CDR3 starts with the cysteine, ends with the phenylalanine, and has 16 residues. Only CDR3 DNA remains: 48 bases, in frame from the first base. According to the germline V gene, CDR1 reads SGHTA and CDR2 reads FQGNSA. V was cut back by 1 base and J by 0 bases, leaving a gap of 12 bases between them.

The chain is encoded by TRBV7-2 joined to TRBJ1-1; TRBD1 might be the D gene, on 5 matching bases. This TCR derives from a woman aged 18-30 years with acute COVID-19. Sequencing was carried out using PBMCs or T cells enriched from blood (not recorded which). The nucleotide sequence reads as follows: TGTGCCAGCAGCTTAGGTCGGACACGCCTGAACACTGAAGCTTTCTTT. Protein translation: CASSLGRTRLNTEAFF.